The rows below give T cell receptor beta chains drawn from one sample of a study of cytomegalovirus exposure and HLA in healthy donors. Clones were read by immunoSEQ multiplex PCR, and TCRdb kept only the in-frame ones, dropping some. The sample lists about 160,000 clones, just under 85% occurring once. The sequencing input was PBMCs. The receptors come from a man aged 25-45 years in good health and CMV-seropositive. CDR3s include the opening cysteine and the closing phenylalanine or tryptophan. D genes are given only for firm matches. Not every row has a clone size; where given, it reads once, few, many or a size class.

TRBV11-1,TRBJ2-5,once,.,TGTGCCAGCAGCACCAGGGGTCCGGGGGAGACCCAGTACTTC,CASSTRGPGETQYF
TRBV7-9,TRBJ2-7,.,.,TGTGCCAGCAGCTTAGTGGGCCTCGGCGAGCAGTACTTC,CASSLVGLGEQYF
TRBV5-1,TRBJ1-1,.,.,TGCGCCAGCAGCTTGGGGGCGAGGGTTGACGCTGAAGCTTTCTTT,CASSLGARVDAEAFF
TRBV12-5,TRBJ2-3,.,TRBD2,TGTGCTAGTGGTACCGGACTAGCGGGGCACACAGATACGCAGTATTTT,CASGTGLAGHTDTQYF
TRBV7-2,TRBJ2-1,.,TRBD2,TGTGCCAGCAGCCGCCCGGGACTAGCGGGCAATGAGCAGTTCTTC,CASSRPGLAGNEQFF
TRBV7-6,TRBJ2-2,.,.,TGTGCCAGCAGCTGGGGGGGCGGGAACACCGGGGAGCTGTTTTTT,CASSWGGGNTGELFF
TRBV21-1,TRBJ1-5,.,.,TGTGCCAGCAGCACAGGGACACCCACCAATCAGCCCCAGCATTTT,CASSTGTPTNQPQHF
TRBV18,TRBJ1-6,.,.,TGTGCCAGCTCACCAAGACAGGACGATTCACCCCTCCACTTT,CASSPRQDDSPLHF
TRBV6-1,TRBJ1-4,.,TRBD1,TGTGCCAGCAGTTCGACCGACAGGGTTGAAGGAAAACTGTTTTTT,CASSSTDRVEGKLFF
TRBV6-6,TRBJ1-1,.,.,TGTGCCAGCAGTTACTCGCCCGGCAGGGCTACTGAAGCTTTCTTT,CASSYSPGRATEAFF